Below, 8 T cell receptor beta chains from the same sample are listed, as sequenced in a study of T-cell reconstitution after alpha-beta-depleted transplantation in children. As it was prepared, the TCRbeta library received unique molecular identifiers. TCRdb recomputed calls from the PCR reads with MiXCR, one row per CDR3 protein. The sample comprises about 980,000 distinct CDR3 sequences, about 29% of which are singletons, and roughly 28% rests with the top ten. Specimen: PBMCs, mostly from graft donor cells, collected 360 days after TCRalphabeta/CD19-depleted stem cell transplant. The receptors originated from a boy younger than two who had a stem cell transplant for SCID, so the T cells may come from the graft donor.

This sequence joins TRBV5-1 and TRBJ1-1, with D unclear. Germline CDR1 and CDR2: SGHRS and YFSETQ. Trimming cost V 0 bases and J 4 bases, with 7 bases left between them. This CDR3 is 13 amino acids long. The CDR3 region is CASSLDGVTEAFF. The CDR3 DNA reads TGCGCCAGCAGCTTGGATGGGGTCACTGAAGCTTTCTTT.

A few counts support this clonotype. V gene TRBV27 combines with J gene TRBJ2-1, with 8 positions matching TRBD2. Germline V gives CDR1 MNHEY, CDR2 SMNVEV (reference sequence). Trimming at V came to 5 bases and at J to 0 bases, leaving 15 bases not matched to a gene. The CDR3 has 19 amino acids. The CDR3 nucleotides read TGTGCCAGCAGTCCGAGTGGGCTAGCGGGCTATCGCTCCTACAATGAGCAGTTCTTC. This gives the protein CASSPSGLAGYRSYNEQFF.

The chain carries TRBV12-3 or TRBV12-4 and TRBJ1-5, with D unclear. V was cut by 6 bases and J by 4 bases, with 7 bases left in between. This CDR3 contains 12 residues. Written as DNA, the CDR3 is TGTGCCAGCAGGGACGGGAATCAGCCCCAGCATTTT. Encoded protein: CASRDGNQPQHF.

The V call is TRBV4-3, the J call TRBJ2-2, with D perhaps assigned TRBD1 or TRBD2 (5 bases each). The ends were cut back, 3 bases at V and 0 bases at J, with 17 bases in the middle. Germline CDR1 is LGHNA and CDR2 is YSLEER. The CDR3 contains 18 residues. The CDR3 protein is CASSQARPGTANTGELFF. The DNA of the CDR3 is TGCGCCAGCAGCCAGGCCCGACCGGGGACGGCGAACACCGGGGAGCTGTTTTTT.

About this clonotype itself: This may arise from a read error, as a much more abundant clone is one base away. The chain carries TRBV12-3 or TRBV12-4 and TRBJ1-1; D might be TRBD1 (5 bases). V was shortened by 3 bases and J by 6 bases, with 8 bases between the two germline ends. There are 12 residues in the CDR3. DNA of the CDR3: TGTGCCAGCAGTTTTGGGGGGGCTGAAGCTTTCTTT. This translates into CASSFGGAEAFF.

The chain is built from TRBV20-1 and TRBJ2-3, with TRBD2 matching 8 bases. V was clipped by 7 bases and J by 2 bases; unmatched bases: 8. This CDR3 has 14 amino acids. Germline V lookup: CDR1 DFQATT, CDR2 SNEGSKA (reference sequence). The CDR3 bases are TGCAGTGGGGAGGGAGCGGGGGCCACAGATACGCAGTATTTT. Translating gives CSGEGAGATDTQYF.

This clonotype has just a few counts. The CDR3 reads CATSDSLTSEAQFF. CDR3 bases: TGTGCCACCAGTGATTCTTTGACTAGCGAGGCGCAGTTCTTC. The V call is TRBV24-1, the J call TRBJ2-1; 8 bases are shared with TRBD2. Germline V gene data show CDR1 as KGHDR and CDR2 as SFDVKD. Trimming removed 2 bases from V and 12 bases from J; junction bases left unmatched: 8. This CDR3 comprises 14 residues.

This chain uses TRBV11-1 with TRBJ2-4; D is unresolved. Germline CDR1 reads SGHAT; CDR2 reads FQDESV (reference sequence). The length of the CDR3 is 18 residues. V shed 5 bases and J shed 3 bases, with 23 bases lying between them. The chain's CDR3 is CASSRGRATILDKNIQYF. As DNA, the CDR3 is TGTGCCAGCAGCCGCGGACGCGCGACGATTCTGGACAAAAACATTCAGTACTTC.